Presented here are 13 T cell receptor beta chains from one specimen sequenced in a study of blood T cell repertoires in COVID-19. TCRdb's copy holds only in-frame clones and misses some; the assay was immunoSEQ multiplex PCR. In the table there are nearly 55,000 clones, about nine tenths of which are singletons. The sequencing input was peripheral blood. These receptors came from a woman in her sixties or seventies with active or convalescent COVID-19.

The chain couples TRBV10-3 to TRBJ2-2; TRBD1 agrees at 10 bases. CDR1 and CDR2 from the germline V gene are ENHRY and SYGVKD. This CDR3 region has 16 residues. Unmatched junction bases numbered 3, after V lost 4 bases and J lost 1 base. CDR3 nucleotide sequence: TGTGCCATCAGTGCGACAGGGGGCTTGAACACCGGGGAGCTGTTTTTT. Translation gives CAISATGGLNTGELFF.

V usage is TRBV28 and J usage is TRBJ2-7; tentative D call: TRBD2 (6 bases). Trimming removed 2 bases at V and 2 bases at J, with 13 bases between. The CDR3 spans 15 residues. Germline assignment: CDR1 MDHEN and CDR2 SYDVKM. CDR3 bases: TGTGCCAGCAGTTTAGGTACTAGCTTCCCCTACGAGCAGTACTTC. Protein product: CASSLGTSFPYEQYF.

The chain carries TRBV25-1 and TRBJ2-5, with a tentative D call TRBD1 (5 bases). V was cut by 5 bases and J by 4 bases, with 20 bases left in between. The germline V gene has CDR1 MGHDK and CDR2 SYGVNS. The CDR3 extends over 16 amino acids. CDR3 in DNA: TGTGCCAGCAGTCGCCGCCAGAGACAGCTTGGAGAGACCCAGTACTTC. Translation gives CASSRRQRQLGETQYF. The variable domain in full, with the rest retrieved from reference TRBV25-1 and TRBJ2-5, is EADIYQTPRYLVIGTGKKITLECSQTMGHDKMYWYQQDPGMELHLIHYSYGVNSTEKGDLSSESTVSRIRTEHFPLTLESARPSHTSQYLCASSRRQRQLGETQYFGPGTRLLVL.

The chain couples TRBV6-5 to TRBJ2-3, with 8 bases aligning to TRBD2. The V gene end was trimmed by 10 bases and the J gene end by 0 bases; junction bases not matched to a gene: 9. CDR3 length: 15 amino acids. Germline loops: CDR1 MNHEY, CDR2 SVGAGI. This CDR3 is CATTRRGASTDTQYF. DNA for the CDR3: TGTGCCACAACTAGGCGGGGGGCAAGCACAGATACGCAGTATTTT.

CDR3 in amino acids: CASSSGTGGTPSNQPQHF. The CDR3 nucleotides read TGTGCCAGCTCTTCCGGGACAGGGGGTACACCCAGCAATCAGCCCCAGCATTTT. The genes are TRBV18 and TRBJ1-5, with TRBD1 matching over 11 bases. This CDR3 region has 18 residues. V was pared by 6 bases and J by 1 base, with 11 bases of the junction left unmatched. CDR1 is KGHSH, CDR2 LQKENI, per germline.

The chain is built from TRBV6-5 and TRBJ1-1; 8 positions match TRBD1. CDR3 length equals 12 residues. J gave up 6 bases and V 8 bases, and 5 bases lay outside the gene matches. In germline, CDR1 is MNHEY, CDR2 SVGAGI. CDR3 in amino acids: CASGRGLAEAFF. The CDR3 DNA is TGTGCCAGCGGCAGGGGGCTCGCTGAAGCTTTCTTT.

The rearrangement joins TRBV28 to TRBJ2-7, with 10 bases fitting TRBD2. Germline CDR1 reads MDHEN; CDR2 reads SYDVKM. Trimming took 7 bases from V and 0 from J; bases not matched to a gene: 3. CDR3 size: 14 residues. DNA for the CDR3: TGTGCCAGCACCTGGACTAGCGGCTCCTACGAGCAGTACTTC. Translation gives CASTWTSGSYEQYF.

The chain recombines TRBV5-1 with TRBJ1-3, with D possibly TRBD1 on 6 matching bases. V was trimmed by 0 bases and J by 3 bases, leaving 10 bases between them. The CDR3 has 15 residues. The germline V gene has CDR1 SGHRS and CDR2 YFSETQ. CDR3 amino acids: CASSLVWGRGNTIYF. In DNA form, the CDR3 reads TGCGCCAGCAGCTTGGTGTGGGGGCGTGGAAACACCATATATTTT.

This sequence joins TRBV2 and TRBJ2-5; tentatively, D is TRBD2 (5 bases). The CDR3 spans 14 residues. Germline V gives CDR1 SNHLY, CDR2 FYNNEI. Trimming took 3 bases from V and 2 from J, leaving 10 bases between them. The CDR3 coding sequence is TGTGCCAGCAGTGAGGAGTTAGCGCAAGAGACCCAGTACTTC. This gives the protein CASSEELAQETQYF. The variable domain in full, with the rest retrieved from reference TRBV2 and TRBJ2-5, is EPEVTQTPSHQVTQMGQEVILRCVPISNHLYFYWYRQILGQKVEFLVSFYNNEISEKSEIFDDQFSVERPDGSNFTLKIRSTKLEDSAMYFCASSEELAQETQYFGPGTRLLVL.

This chain joins TRBV7-3 and TRBJ1-1; 7 bases map to TRBD1. From germline, CDR1 is SGHTA and CDR2 FQGTGA. The CDR3 contains 15 residues. The V segment lost 5 bases and the J segment 0 bases; nucleotides outside the gene matches: 6. Here the CDR3 DNA reads TGTGCCAGCAGCGAAACGACAGGGCTGAACACTGAAGCTTTCTTT. Amino acids: CASSETTGLNTEAFF.

The chain is built from TRBV5-1 and TRBJ2-7, with 7 bases aligning to TRBD1. Trimming removed 1 base from V and 0 bases from J; junction bases left unmatched: 7. The CDR3 is 16 amino acids. Germline CDR1 and CDR2: SGHRS and YFSETQ. The CDR3 bases are TGCGCCAGCAGCTTGACACCGGGACAGTCCTCCTACGAGCAGTACTTC. This sequence encodes CASSLTPGQSSYEQYF.

The genes are TRBV3-1 (or the pseudogene TRBV3-2) and TRBJ2-2; 7 bases fit TRBD1. CDR1 and CDR2 from the germline V gene are LGHDT and YNNKEL (reference sequence). V lost 8 bases and J lost 4; bases outside the gene matches: 7. The CDR3 totals 14 residues. CDR3 sequence (DNA): TGTGCCAGCCGTTGGCAGGGGGTCACCGGGGAGCTGTTTTTT. Its translation is CASRWQGVTGELFF.

This clone was observed once. This chain connects TRBV24-1 to TRBJ1-2; 9 nucleotides align to TRBD1. The CDR3 covers 16 residues. V lost 2 bases and J lost 4; bases outside the gene matches: 7. Germline V gives CDR1 KGHDR, CDR2 SFDVKD. CDR3 sequence: CATSDSPGQGSYGYTF. Written as DNA, the CDR3 is TGTGCCACCAGTGATTCGCCCGGACAGGGGAGCTATGGCTACACCTTC.